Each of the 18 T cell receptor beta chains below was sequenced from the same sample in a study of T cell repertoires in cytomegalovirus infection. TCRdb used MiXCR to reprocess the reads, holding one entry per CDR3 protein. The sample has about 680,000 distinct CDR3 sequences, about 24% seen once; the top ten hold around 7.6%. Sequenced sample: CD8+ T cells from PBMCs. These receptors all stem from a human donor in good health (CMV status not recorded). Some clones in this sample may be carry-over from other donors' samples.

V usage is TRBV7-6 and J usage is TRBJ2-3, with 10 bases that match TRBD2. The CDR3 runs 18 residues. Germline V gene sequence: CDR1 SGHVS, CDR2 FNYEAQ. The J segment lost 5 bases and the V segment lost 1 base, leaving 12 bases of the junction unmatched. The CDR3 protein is CASSLEGQAGGRRDTQYF. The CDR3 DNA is TGTGCCAGCAGCTTAGAGGGCCAAGCGGGGGGGCGGAGAGATACGCAGTATTTT. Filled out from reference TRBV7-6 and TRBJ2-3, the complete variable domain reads GAGVSQSPRYKVTKRGQDVALRCDPISGHVSLYWYRQALGQGPEFLTYFNYEAQQDKSGLPNDRFSAERPEGSISTLTIQRTEQRDSAMYRCASSLEGQAGGRRDTQYFGPGTRLTVL.

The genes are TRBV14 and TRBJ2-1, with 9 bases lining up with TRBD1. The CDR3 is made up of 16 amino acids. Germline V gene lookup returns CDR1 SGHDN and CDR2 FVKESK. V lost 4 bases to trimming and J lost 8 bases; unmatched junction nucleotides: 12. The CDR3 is CASSRRDRDWSHEQFF. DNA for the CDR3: TGTGCCAGCAGCCGAAGGGACAGGGATTGGTCCCATGAGCAGTTCTTC.

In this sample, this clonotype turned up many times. The CDR3 sequence: CATSRGTWPQHF. The CDR3 DNA reads TGTGCCACCTCGAGGGGTACCTGGCCCCAGCATTTT. The chain recombines TRBV7-9 with TRBJ1-5, with D perhaps TRBD1 (5 bases). Trimming stripped 10 bases from V and 9 bases from J, with 16 bases between. This CDR3 is 12 amino acids long. Germline V lookup: CDR1 SEHNR, CDR2 FQNEAQ (reference sequence).

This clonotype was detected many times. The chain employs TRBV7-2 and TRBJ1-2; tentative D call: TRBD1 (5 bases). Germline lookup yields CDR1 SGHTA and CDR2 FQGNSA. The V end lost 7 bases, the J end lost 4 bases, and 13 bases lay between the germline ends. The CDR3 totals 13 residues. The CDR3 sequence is CASKTRGLYGYTF. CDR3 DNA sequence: TGTGCCAGCAAAACTAGGGGCCTCTATGGCTACACCTTC.

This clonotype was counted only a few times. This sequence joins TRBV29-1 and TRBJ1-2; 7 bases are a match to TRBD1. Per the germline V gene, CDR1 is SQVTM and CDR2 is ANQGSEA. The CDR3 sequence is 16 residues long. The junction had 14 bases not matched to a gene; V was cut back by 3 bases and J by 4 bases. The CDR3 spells CSVDRAPPGQAYGYTF. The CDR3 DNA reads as TGCAGCGTTGATCGGGCTCCCCCCGGACAGGCCTATGGCTACACCTTC.

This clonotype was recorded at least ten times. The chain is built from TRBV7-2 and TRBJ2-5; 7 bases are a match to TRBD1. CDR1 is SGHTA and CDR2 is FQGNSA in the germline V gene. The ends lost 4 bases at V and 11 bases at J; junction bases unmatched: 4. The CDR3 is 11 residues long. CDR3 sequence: CASSYRDRQYF. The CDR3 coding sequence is TGTGCCAGCAGCTACCGGGACAGACAGTACTTC.

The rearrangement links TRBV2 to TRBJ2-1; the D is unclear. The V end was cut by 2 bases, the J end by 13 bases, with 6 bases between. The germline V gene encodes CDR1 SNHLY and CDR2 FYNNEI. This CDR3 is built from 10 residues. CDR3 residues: CASSEQYQFF. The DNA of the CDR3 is TGTGCCAGCAGTGAACAGTATCAGTTCTTC.

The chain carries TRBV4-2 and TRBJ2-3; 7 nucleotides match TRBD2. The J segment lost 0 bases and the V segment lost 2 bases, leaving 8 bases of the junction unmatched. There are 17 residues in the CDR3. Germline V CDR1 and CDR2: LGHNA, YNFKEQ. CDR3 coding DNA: TGTGCCAGCAGCCAACCTCAGCGGCGGGGGAGCACAGATACGCAGTATTTT. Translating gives CASSQPQRRGSTDTQYF.

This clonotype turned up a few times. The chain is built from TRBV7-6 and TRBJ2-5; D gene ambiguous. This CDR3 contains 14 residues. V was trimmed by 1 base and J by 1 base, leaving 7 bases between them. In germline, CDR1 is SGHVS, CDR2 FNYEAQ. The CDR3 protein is CASSLDQAQETQYF. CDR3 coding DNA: TGTGCCAGCAGCTTAGATCAGGCCCAAGAGACCCAGTACTTC.

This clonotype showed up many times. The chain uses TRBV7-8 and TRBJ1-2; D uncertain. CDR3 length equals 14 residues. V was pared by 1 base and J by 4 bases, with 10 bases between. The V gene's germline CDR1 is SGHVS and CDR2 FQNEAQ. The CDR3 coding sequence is TGTGCCAGCAGCTTAGGATTTCTAGCCTATGGCTACACCTTC. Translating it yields CASSLGFLAYGYTF.

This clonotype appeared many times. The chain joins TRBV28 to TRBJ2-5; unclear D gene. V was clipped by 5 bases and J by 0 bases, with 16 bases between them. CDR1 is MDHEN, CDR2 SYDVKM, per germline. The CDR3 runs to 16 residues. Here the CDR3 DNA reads TGTGCCAGCAGTCATCACCGGAGCTTGTACCAAGAGACCCAGTACTTC. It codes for CASSHHRSLYQETQYF.

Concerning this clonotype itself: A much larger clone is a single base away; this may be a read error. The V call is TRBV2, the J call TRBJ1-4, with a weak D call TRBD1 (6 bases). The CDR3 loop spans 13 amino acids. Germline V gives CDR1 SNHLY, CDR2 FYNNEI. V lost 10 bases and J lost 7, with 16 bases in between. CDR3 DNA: TGTGCCAACATTGGGGGGCGAGGTGAAAAACTGTTTTTT. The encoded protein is CANIGGRGEKLFF.

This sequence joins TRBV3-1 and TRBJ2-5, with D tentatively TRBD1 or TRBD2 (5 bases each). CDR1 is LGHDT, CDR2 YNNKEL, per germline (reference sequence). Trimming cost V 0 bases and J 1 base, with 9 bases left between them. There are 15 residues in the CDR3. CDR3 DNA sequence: TGTGCCAGCAGCCAAGATGGGGGAATCCAAGAGACCCAGTACTTC. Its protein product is CASSQDGGIQETQYF.

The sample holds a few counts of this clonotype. This chain's CDR3 is CASSRRLHQAFF. The CDR3 region has the DNA TGTGCCAGCAGCAGAAGACTGCATCAAGCTTTCTTT. The chain joins TRBV7-9 to TRBJ1-1; D is unresolved. Trimming shortened V by 5 bases and J by 9 bases, and 13 bases separated the two germline ends. The CDR3 has 12 amino acids. Germline CDR1 reads SEHNR; CDR2 reads FQNEAQ (reference sequence).

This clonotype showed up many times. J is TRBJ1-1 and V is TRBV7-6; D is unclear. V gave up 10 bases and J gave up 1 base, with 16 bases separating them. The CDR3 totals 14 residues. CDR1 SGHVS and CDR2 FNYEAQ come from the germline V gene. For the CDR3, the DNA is TGTGCCACTCATCCGATGGGGAGGAACACTGAAGCTTTCTTT. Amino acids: CATHPMGRNTEAFF.

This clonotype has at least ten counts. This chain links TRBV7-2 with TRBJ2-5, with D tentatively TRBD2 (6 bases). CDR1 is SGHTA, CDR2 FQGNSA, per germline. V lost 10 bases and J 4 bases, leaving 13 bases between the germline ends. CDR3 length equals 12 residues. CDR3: CATLDGGETQYF. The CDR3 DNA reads TGTGCCACCCTAGACGGGGGAGAGACCCAGTACTTC.

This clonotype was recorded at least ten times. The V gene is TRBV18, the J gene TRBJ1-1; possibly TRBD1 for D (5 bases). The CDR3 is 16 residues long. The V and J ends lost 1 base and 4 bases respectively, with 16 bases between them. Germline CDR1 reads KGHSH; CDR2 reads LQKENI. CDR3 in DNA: TGTGCCAGCTCACCACAGGGGCTCGGGGTGAGCACTGAAGCTTTCTTT. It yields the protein CASSPQGLGVSTEAFF. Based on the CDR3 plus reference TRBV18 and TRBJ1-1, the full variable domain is NAGVMQNPRHLVRRRGQEARLRCSPMKGHSHVYWYRQLPEEGLKFMVYLQKENIIDESGMPKERFSAEFPKEGPSILRIQQVVRGDSAAYFCASSPQGLGVSTEAFFGQGTRLTVV.

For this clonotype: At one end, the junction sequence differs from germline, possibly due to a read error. Here the CDR3 DNA reads TGTGCTAGCAGTCCATTAGGGACCAATAACGGGCAGCAGTACTTC. It translates to CASSPLGTNNGQQYF. The V gene is TRBV28, the J gene TRBJ2-7; D assignment may be TRBD1 or TRBD2 (5 bases each). CDR1 is MDHEN, CDR2 SYDVKM, per germline. The CDR3 totals 15 residues.